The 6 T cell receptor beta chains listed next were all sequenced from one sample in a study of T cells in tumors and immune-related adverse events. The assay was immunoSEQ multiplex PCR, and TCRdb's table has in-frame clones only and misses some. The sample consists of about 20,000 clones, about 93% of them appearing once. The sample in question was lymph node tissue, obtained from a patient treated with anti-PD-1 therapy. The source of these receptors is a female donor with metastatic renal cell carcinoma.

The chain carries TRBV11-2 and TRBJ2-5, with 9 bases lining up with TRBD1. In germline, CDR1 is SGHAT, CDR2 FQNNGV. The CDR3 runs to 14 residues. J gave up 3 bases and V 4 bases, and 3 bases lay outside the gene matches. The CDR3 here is CASSYGQGKETQYF. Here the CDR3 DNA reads TGTGCCAGCAGCTACGGACAGGGGAAAGAGACCCAGTACTTC. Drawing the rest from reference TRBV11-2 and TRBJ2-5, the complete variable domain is EAGVAQSPRYKIIEKRQSVAFWCNPISGHATLYWYQQILGQGPKLLIQFQNNGVVDDSQLPKDRFSAERLKGVDSTLKIQPAKLEDSAVYLCASSYGQGKETQYFGPGTRLLVL.

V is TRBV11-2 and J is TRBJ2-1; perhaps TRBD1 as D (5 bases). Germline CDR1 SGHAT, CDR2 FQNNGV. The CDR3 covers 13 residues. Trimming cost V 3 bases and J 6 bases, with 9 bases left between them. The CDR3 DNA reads TGTGCCAGCAGCTTCGGCAGGGTCAATGAGCAGTTCTTC. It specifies CASSFGRVNEQFF.

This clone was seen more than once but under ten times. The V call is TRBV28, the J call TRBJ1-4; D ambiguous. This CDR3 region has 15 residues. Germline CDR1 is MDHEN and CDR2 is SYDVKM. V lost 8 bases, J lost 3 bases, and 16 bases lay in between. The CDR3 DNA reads TGTGCCAGCGTACAGCTCCCGGGTTCTAATGAAAAACTGTTTTTT. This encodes CASVQLPGSNEKLFF.

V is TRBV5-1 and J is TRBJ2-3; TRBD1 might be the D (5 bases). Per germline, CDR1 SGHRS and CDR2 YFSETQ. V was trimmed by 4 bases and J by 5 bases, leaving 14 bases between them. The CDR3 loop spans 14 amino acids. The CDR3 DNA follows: TGCGCCAGCAGCCCTAATTGGGGCGAAGATACGCAGTATTTT. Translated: CASSPNWGEDTQYF. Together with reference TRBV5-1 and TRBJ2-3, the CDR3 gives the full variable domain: KAGVTQTPRYLIKTRGQQVTLSCSPISGHRSVSWYQQTPGQGLQFLFEYFSETQRNKGNFPGRFSGRQFSNSRSEMNVSTLELGDSALYLCASSPNWGEDTQYFGPGTRLTVL.

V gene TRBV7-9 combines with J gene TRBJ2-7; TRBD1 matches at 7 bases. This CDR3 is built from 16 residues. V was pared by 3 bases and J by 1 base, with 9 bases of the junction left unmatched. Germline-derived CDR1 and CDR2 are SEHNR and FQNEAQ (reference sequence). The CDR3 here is CASSFIRPGGSYEQYF. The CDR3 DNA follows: TGTGCCAGCAGCTTCATTCGCCCAGGGGGTTCCTACGAGCAGTACTTC.

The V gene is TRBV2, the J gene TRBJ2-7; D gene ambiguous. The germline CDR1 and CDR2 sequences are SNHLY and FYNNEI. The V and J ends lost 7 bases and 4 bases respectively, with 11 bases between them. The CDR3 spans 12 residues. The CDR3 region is CASTYAPYEQYF. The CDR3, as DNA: TGTGCCAGCACCTACGCCCCATACGAGCAGTACTTC. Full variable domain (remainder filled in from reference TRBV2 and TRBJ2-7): EPEVTQTPSHQVTQMGQEVILRCVPISNHLYFYWYRQILGQKVEFLVSFYNNEISEKSEIFDDQFSVERPDGSNFTLKIRSTKLEDSAMYFCASTYAPYEQYFGPGTRLTVT.